Shown below are 11 T cell receptor beta chains from a single sample sequenced in a study of cytomegalovirus exposure and HLA in healthy donors. 13 Jbeta primers and 60 Vbeta primers were used for the PCR. Some clones are missing from TCRdb's copy, which holds only in-frame ones; the method was immunoSEQ multiplex PCR. Seen here are tens of thousands of clones, roughly 74% observed once, and the top ten hold about 24%. Specimen: PBMCs. These receptors originate from a woman aged 30 to 39 in good health and CMV-seropositive.

The rearrangement uses TRBV5-6 and TRBJ2-1; 8 nucleotides match TRBD2. The germline gives CDR1 SGHDT, CDR2 YYEEEE. With V trimmed by 0 bases and J by 13 bases, 18 bases remained unmatched. The CDR3 length is 17 residues. CDR3 nucleotides: TGTGCCAGCAGCTTGGAGGAGCGGGCTAGCGGGCCGCGGGAACAGTTCTTC. Protein sequence: CASSLEERASGPREQFF.

The chain links TRBV5-4 to TRBJ2-1, with a possible D match to TRBD1 (7 bases). Trimming took off 3 bases at V and 7 bases at J, with 17 bases between the two ends. This CDR3 has 15 residues. Germline V gene data show CDR1 as SGHNT and CDR2 as YYREEE (reference sequence). DNA for the CDR3: TGTGCCAGCAGCTCTGGGCTCAGGGGGGAGAATGAGCAGTTCTTC. Amino acid sequence: CASSSGLRGENEQFF.

The chain uses TRBV30 and TRBJ1-2; 9 positions match TRBD1. Unmatched junction bases numbered 5, after V lost 1 base and J lost 5 bases. This CDR3 is 14 amino acids long. CDR1 GTSNPN and CDR2 SVGIG come from the germline V gene (reference sequence). CDR3 loop: CAWSAGQGIYGYTF. DNA of the CDR3: TGTGCCTGGAGTGCCGGACAGGGGATATATGGCTACACCTTC.

V is TRBV28 and J is TRBJ2-5, with D perhaps matching TRBD2 (5 bases). This CDR3 has 14 residues. Deletions cut 2 bases from V and 5 bases from J, with 12 bases between. Germline V gene data show CDR1 as MDHEN and CDR2 as SYDVKM. The CDR3 bases are TGTGCCAGCAGTTTAGAGGGCCTAGGGGAGACCCAGTACTTC. Translated: CASSLEGLGETQYF.

As regards this clone: One junction end disagrees with the germline gene, perhaps due to a read error. The V call is TRBV7-7, the J call TRBJ2-2; 7 nucleotides align to TRBD1. The CDR3 spans 17 residues. From germline, CDR1 is SSHAT and CDR2 FNYEAQ (reference sequence). As DNA, the CDR3 is TGTGCTAGCAGCTTACGAGTCGGGACAGAGAACACCGGGGAGCTGTTTTTT. This sequence encodes CASSLRVGTENTGELFF.

This clone was counted only a few times. The chain couples TRBV29-1 to TRBJ1-3; 7 bases agree with TRBD1. Germline V lookup: CDR1 SQVTM, CDR2 ANQGSEA. This CDR3 is 14 amino acids long. V shed 3 bases, J shed 2 bases, and the junction held 4 bases outside the gene matches. CDR3 protein: CSVEITGAGNTIYF. CDR3 sequence (DNA): TGCAGCGTTGAGATAACAGGGGCTGGAAACACCATATATTTT.

The chain combines TRBV25-1 with TRBJ2-7; TRBD1 matches 11 bases. The CDR3 spans 13 residues. The J segment lost 2 bases and the V segment lost 6 bases, leaving 0 bases of the junction unmatched. Germline V lookup: CDR1 MGHDK, CDR2 SYGVNS. The CDR3 reads CASRGQGAYEQYF. In DNA, the CDR3 is TGTGCCAGCAGGGGACAGGGGGCCTACGAGCAGTACTTC.

This clone was counted only a few times. The CDR3 DNA sequence: TGTGCCAGCCAGGGGATTGAGGGAGCCGGGGAGCTGTTTTTT. Translated: CASQGIEGAGELFF. The chain couples TRBV6-1 to TRBJ2-2, with a weak D call TRBD1 (6 bases). The germline V gene has CDR1 MNHNS and CDR2 SASEGT. This CDR3 contains 14 residues. V lost 8 bases and J 6 bases, leaving 16 bases between the germline ends.

The V call is TRBV18, the J call TRBJ1-1, with D possibly being TRBD1 (6 bases). CDR1 and CDR2 from the germline V gene are KGHSH and LQKENI. Trimming took off 2 bases at V and 1 base at J, with 11 bases between the two ends. The CDR3 runs to 15 residues. CDR3 region: CASSPRNRANTEAFF. As DNA, the CDR3 is TGTGCCAGCTCACCAAGGAACAGGGCGAACACTGAAGCTTTCTTT.

This chain links TRBV30 with TRBJ1-2; TRBD1 is a possible D gene (6 bases). The V end was cut by 2 bases, the J end by 5 bases, with 15 bases between. CDR1 is GTSNPN and CDR2 is SVGIG in the germline V gene (reference sequence). CDR3 length: 14 amino acids. The CDR3 reads CAWSTGQHLYGYTF. The CDR3 nucleotides are TGTGCCTGGAGTACAGGACAGCATCTTTATGGCTACACCTTC.

This clone was observed a handful of times. The rearrangement joins TRBV19 to TRBJ1-2; no clear D. The germline V gene encodes CDR1 LNHDA and CDR2 SQIVND (reference sequence). This CDR3 is built from 12 residues. V gave up 7 bases and J gave up 8 bases, with 14 bases separating them. CDR3 DNA sequence: TGTGCCAGTAAGGGAGGCTGGGAAGGCTACACCTTC. This encodes CASKGGWEGYTF.